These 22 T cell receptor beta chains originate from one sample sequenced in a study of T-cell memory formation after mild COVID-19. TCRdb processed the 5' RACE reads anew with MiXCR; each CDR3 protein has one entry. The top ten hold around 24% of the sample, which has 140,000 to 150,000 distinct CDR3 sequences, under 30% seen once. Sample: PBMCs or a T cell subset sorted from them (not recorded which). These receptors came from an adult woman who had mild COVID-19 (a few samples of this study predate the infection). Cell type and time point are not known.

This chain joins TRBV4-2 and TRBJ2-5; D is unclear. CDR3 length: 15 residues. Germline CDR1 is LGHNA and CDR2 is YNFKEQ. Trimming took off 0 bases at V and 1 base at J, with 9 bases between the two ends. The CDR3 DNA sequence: TGTGCCAGCAGCCAAGACGTACAGAGCCAAGAGACCCAGTACTTC. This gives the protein CASSQDVQSQETQYF.

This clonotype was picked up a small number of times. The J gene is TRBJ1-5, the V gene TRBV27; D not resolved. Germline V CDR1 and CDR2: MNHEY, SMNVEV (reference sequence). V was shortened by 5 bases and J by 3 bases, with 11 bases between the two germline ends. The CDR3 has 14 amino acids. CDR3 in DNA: TGTGCCAGCAGTCCCACTGGCACCAATCAGCCCCAGCATTTT. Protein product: CASSPTGTNQPQHF.

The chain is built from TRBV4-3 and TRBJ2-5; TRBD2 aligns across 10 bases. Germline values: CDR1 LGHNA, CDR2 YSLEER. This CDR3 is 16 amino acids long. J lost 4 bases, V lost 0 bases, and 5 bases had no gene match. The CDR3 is CASSQDQASGRETQYF. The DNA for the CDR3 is TGCGCCAGCAGCCAAGATCAGGCTAGCGGGAGAGAGACCCAGTACTTC.

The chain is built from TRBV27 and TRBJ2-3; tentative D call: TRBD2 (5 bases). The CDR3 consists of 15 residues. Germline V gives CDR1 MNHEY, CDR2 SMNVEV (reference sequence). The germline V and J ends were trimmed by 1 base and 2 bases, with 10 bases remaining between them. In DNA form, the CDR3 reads TGTGCCAGCAGTTTATGGTCAGCGGACACAGATACGCAGTATTTT. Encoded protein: CASSLWSADTDTQYF.

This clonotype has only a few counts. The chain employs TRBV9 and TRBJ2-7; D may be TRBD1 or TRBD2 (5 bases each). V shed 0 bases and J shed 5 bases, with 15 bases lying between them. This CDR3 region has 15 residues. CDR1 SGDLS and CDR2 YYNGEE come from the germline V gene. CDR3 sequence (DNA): TGTGCCAGCAGCGTAGGATGGGGGACCGGGGACGAGCAGTACTTC. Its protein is CASSVGWGTGDEQYF.

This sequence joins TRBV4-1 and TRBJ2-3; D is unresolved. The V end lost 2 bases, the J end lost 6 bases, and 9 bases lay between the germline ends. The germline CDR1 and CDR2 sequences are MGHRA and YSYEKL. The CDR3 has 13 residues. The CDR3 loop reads CASSQFIVDTQYF. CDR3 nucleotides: TGCGCCAGCAGCCAATTCATAGTGGATACGCAGTATTTT.

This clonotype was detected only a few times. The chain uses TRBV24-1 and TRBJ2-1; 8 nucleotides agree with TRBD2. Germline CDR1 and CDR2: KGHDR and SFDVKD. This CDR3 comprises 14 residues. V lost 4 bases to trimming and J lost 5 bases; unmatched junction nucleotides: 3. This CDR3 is CATSEERGNNEQFF. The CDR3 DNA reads TGTGCCACCAGTGAGGAGCGGGGGAACAATGAGCAGTTCTTC.

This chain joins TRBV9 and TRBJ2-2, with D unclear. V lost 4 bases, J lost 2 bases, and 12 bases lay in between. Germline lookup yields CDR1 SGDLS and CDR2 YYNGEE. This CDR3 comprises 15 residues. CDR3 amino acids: CASSPWISNTGELFF. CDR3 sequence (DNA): TGTGCCAGCAGCCCTTGGATTTCTAACACCGGGGAGCTGTTTTTT.

The CDR3: CASSSYPSGYTF. In DNA form, the CDR3 reads TGTGCCAGCAGCTCATATCCAAGTGGCTACACCTTC. The chain combines TRBV9 with TRBJ1-2; D gene ambiguous. CDR3 size: 12 residues. Germline V gene sequence: CDR1 SGDLS, CDR2 YYNGEE. V was pared by 4 bases and J by 7 bases, with 11 bases between. Variable domain in full (rest from reference TRBV9 and TRBJ1-2): DSGVTQTPKHLITATGQRVTLRCSPRSGDLSVYWYQQSLDQGLQFLIQYYNGEERAKGNILERFSAQQFPDLHSELNLSSLELGDSALYFCASSSYPSGYTFGSGTRLTVV.

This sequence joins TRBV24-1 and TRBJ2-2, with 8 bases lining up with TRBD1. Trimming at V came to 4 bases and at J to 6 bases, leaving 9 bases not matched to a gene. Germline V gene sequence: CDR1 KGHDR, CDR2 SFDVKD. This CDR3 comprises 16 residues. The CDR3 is CATSEGTGDNSGELFF. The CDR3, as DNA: TGTGCCACCAGTGAAGGGACAGGTGATAATTCCGGGGAGCTGTTTTTT.

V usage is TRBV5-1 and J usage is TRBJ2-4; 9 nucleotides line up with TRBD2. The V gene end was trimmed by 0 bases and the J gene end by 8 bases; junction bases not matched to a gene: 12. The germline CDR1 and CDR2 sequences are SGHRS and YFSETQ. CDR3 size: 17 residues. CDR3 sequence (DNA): TGCGCCAGCAGCTTGGGCGTCCTAGCGGGGAACAGGGACATTCAGTACTTC. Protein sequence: CASSLGVLAGNRDIQYF.

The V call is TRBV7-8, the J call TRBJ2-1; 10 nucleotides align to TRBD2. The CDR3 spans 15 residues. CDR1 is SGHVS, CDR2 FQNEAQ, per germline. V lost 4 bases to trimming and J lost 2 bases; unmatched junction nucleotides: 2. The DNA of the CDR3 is TGTGCCAGCAGCTCTAGCGGGAGAGCCTACAATGAGCAGTTCTTC. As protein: CASSSSGRAYNEQFF. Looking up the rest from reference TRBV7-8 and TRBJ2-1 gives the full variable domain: GAGVSQSPRYKVAKRGQDVALRCDPISGHVSLFWYQQALGQGPEFLTYFQNEAQLDKSGLPSDRFFAERPEGSVSTLKIQRTQQEDSAVYLCASSSSGRAYNEQFFGPGTRLTVL.

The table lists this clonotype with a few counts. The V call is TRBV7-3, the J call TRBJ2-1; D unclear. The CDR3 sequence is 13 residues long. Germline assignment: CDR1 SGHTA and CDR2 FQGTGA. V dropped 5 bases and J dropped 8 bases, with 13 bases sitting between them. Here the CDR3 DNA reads TGTGCCAGCAGCCACCCCCCGGACCATGAGCAGTTCTTC. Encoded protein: CASSHPPDHEQFF. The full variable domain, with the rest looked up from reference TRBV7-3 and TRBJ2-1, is GAGVSQTPSNKVTEKGKYVELRCDPISGHTALYWYRQSLGQGPEFLIYFQGTGAADDSGLPNDRFFAVRPEGSVSTLKIQRTERGDSAVYLCASSHPPDHEQFFGPGTRLTVL.

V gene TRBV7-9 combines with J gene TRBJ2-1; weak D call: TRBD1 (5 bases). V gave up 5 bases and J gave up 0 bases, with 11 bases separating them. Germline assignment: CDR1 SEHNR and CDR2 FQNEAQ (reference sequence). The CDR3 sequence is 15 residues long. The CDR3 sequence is CASSTTGRSYNEQFF. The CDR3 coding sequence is TGTGCCAGCAGCACCACAGGTCGCTCCTACAATGAGCAGTTCTTC.

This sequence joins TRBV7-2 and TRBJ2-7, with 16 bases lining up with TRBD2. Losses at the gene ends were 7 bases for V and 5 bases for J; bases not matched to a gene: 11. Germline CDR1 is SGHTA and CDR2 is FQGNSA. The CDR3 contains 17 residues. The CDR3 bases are TGTGCCAGCAACAAGGCGGGACTAGCGGGAGGGCCTCACGAGCAGTACTTC. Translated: CASNKAGLAGGPHEQYF.

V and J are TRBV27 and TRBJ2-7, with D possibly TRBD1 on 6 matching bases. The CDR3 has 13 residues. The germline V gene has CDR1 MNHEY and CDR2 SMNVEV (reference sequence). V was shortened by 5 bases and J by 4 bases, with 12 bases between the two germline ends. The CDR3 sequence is CASSPGQKYEQYF. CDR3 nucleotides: TGTGCCAGCAGTCCGGGACAAAAATACGAGCAGTACTTC.

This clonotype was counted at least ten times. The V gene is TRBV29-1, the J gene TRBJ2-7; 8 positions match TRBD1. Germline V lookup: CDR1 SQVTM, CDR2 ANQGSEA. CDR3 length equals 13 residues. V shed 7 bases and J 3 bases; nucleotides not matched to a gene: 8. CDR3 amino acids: CSALTGDGYEQYF. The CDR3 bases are TGCAGCGCTTTGACAGGGGATGGCTACGAGCAGTACTTC.

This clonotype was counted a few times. The CDR3 is CSVENPGSDTQYF. In DNA form, the CDR3 reads TGCAGCGTTGAAAATCCAGGGTCAGATACGCAGTATTTT. The rearrangement links TRBV29-1 to TRBJ2-3; possibly TRBD1 for D (5 bases). The CDR3 consists of 13 residues. V was shortened by 2 bases and J by 4 bases, with 10 bases between the two germline ends. Germline V CDR1 and CDR2: SQVTM, ANQGSEA.

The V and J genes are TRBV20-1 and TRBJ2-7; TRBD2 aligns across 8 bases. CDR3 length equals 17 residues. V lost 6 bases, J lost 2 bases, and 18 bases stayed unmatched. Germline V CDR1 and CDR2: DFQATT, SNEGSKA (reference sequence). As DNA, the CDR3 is TGCAGTGCCCAAACTCCCCACAAGGAGGGACTAGCCTACGAGCAGTACTTC. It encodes CSAQTPHKEGLAYEQYF.

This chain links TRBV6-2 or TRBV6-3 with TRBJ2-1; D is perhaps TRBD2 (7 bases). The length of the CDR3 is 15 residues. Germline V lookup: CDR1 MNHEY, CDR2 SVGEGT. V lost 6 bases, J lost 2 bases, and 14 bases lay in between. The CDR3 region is CASRAWRGPYNEQFF. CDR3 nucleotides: TGTGCCAGCAGGGCCTGGCGGGGGCCCTACAATGAGCAGTTCTTC.

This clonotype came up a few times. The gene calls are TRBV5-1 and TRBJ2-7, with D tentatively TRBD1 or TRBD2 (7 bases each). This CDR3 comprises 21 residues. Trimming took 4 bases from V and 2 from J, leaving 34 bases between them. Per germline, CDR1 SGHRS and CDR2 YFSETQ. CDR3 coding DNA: TGCGCCAGCAGCGTAGGGGGGGCCCTAGCTACAGGGGTAAGTTGGACCTACGAGCAGTACTTC. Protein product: CASSVGGALATGVSWTYEQYF.

The CDR3 protein is CATSSSGLPEQYF. The CDR3 nucleotides read TGTGCCACCAGCAGCTCCGGACTCCCCGAGCAGTACTTC. The chain carries TRBV15 and TRBJ2-7; weak D call: TRBD2 (5 bases). Trimming removed 3 bases at V and 6 bases at J, with 12 bases between. Looked up from germline, CDR1 is LNHNV and CDR2 is YYDKDF (reference sequence). The CDR3 has 13 amino acids. Together with reference TRBV15 and TRBJ2-7, the CDR3 gives the full variable domain: DAMVIQNPRYQVTQFGKPVTLSCSQTLNHNVMYWYQQKSSQAPKLLFHYYDKDFNNEADTPDNFQSRRPNTSFCFLDIRSPGLGDTAMYLCATSSSGLPEQYFGPGTRLTVT.